This TCR beta chain was captured in a study of CD8 T cells in ankylosing spondylitis. Overall study results and limits: What seemed typical of ankylosing spondylitis blood was a TCR beta motif built from several highly homologous variants.

This clonotype occurred a few times. No antigen is known for it. This CDR3 spans 15 amino acids. The germline V and J ends were trimmed by 1 base and 5 bases, with 15 bases remaining between them. Germline assignment: CDR1 DFQATT and CDR2 SNEGSKA (reference sequence). Generation of TCR beta libraries employed quantitative 5'-RACE incorporating molecular barcodes. TCRdb reanalysed the 5' RACE reads using MiXCR and keeps one entry per CDR3 protein. Of about 390,000 distinct CDR3 sequences in the sample, more than 20% were seen once. This chain links TRBV20-1 with TRBJ2-1; D gene unclear. The sequenced sample consisted of blood, either unsorted or a sorted T cell fraction (not recorded which). This clonotype was obtained from a male donor with ankylosing spondylitis. The CDR3 nucleotides read TGCAGTGCTAGAGTCCCTCTGGGCGCGAACAATGAGCAGTTCTTC. Translated: CSARVPLGANNEQFF.